The clone carrying this T cell receptor (beta chain) has only a few counts. Its specificity is unknown. The CDR3 consists of 13 residues. Trimming stripped 5 bases from V and 1 base from J, with 11 bases between. Germline V lookup: CDR1 GTSNPN, CDR2 SVGIG (reference sequence). The study ran its PCR with 60 Vbeta and 13 Jbeta primers. Clones were sequenced by immunoSEQ multiplex PCR, and TCRdb holds only the in-frame ones, with some missing. The sample records 120,000 or so clones, around three quarters being singletons. The data were taken from a study of cytomegalovirus exposure and HLA in healthy donors. Overall study findings and caveats: Common viral pathogens (according to a later analysis) appeared linked to several of the most significant clusters. Confirmation was obtained in vitro that a few CMV-associated chains are specific for CMV antigens.

The chain uses TRBV30 and TRBJ1-1, with unresolved D. The sequenced sample was PBMCs. This receptor was identified in a man between 25 and 39 years old in good health and CMV-seropositive. CDR3 region: CAWAGLRNTEAFF. CDR3 sequence (DNA): TGTGCCTGGGCTGGACTGAGGAACACTGAAGCTTTCTTT. Together with reference TRBV30 and TRBJ1-1, the CDR3 gives the full variable domain: SQTIHQWPATLVQPVGSPLSLECTVEGTSNPNLYWYRQAAGRGLQLLFYSVGIGQISSEVPQNLSASRPQDRQFILSSKKLLLSDSGFYLCAWAGLRNTEAFFGQGTRLTVV.